This entry concerns a single TCR beta chain. Its target is not known. The data were taken from a study of graft-versus-host responses after intestinal transplantation. Produced via immunoSEQ multiplex PCR; TCRdb's table is partial and in-frame only. The sample yields about 120,000 clones, around 92% seen once. The study, taken as a whole, reports: Recipient marrow held GvH clones, some first seen in ileum or blood. Allografts from individuals with graft-donor T cell macrochimerism displayed high graft-versus-host to host-versus-graft clonal ratios.

The germline V gene encodes CDR1 SGHTA and CDR2 FQGNSA. With 4 bases removed from V and 3 bases from J, the gap between germline ends came to 13 bases. The CDR3 has 14 amino acids. This sequence joins TRBV7-2 and TRBJ2-7, with no clear D. The clonotype comes from a human donor who was the organ donor for an intestinal transplant. The material sequenced was unstimulated CD8+ T cells sorted from spleen or lymph node cells, taken before transplant. CDR3 sequence (DNA): TGTGCCAGCAGCTCTCGACTGGACGGCTACGAGCAGTACTTC. Translated, it gives CASSSRLDGYEQYF.